The 5 T cell receptor beta chains below come from one sample, sequenced in a study of PD-1 blockade in classical Hodgkin lymphoma. Time point in this sample: newly diagnosed, previously untreated cHL patient sample. Repertoires were generated with immunoSEQ multiplex PCR, while TCRdb's copy carries only in-frame clones and drops some. The data contain some 70,000 clones, 93% of them singletons. The sample comprised peripheral blood mononuclear cells (PBMCs). These receptors came from a human donor with classical Hodgkin lymphoma.

V usage is TRBV7-2 and J usage is TRBJ1-6; 7 positions match TRBD1. CDR1 and CDR2 (germline): SGHTA, FQGNSA. Trimming cost V 5 bases and J 4 bases; bases outside gene matches: 5. This CDR3 has 15 amino acids. Here the CDR3 reads CASSDGTAYNSPLHF. Here the CDR3 DNA reads TGTGCCAGCAGCGACGGGACAGCTTATAATTCACCCCTCCACTTT.

The chain is built from TRBV13 and TRBJ2-3; D may be TRBD1 (6 bases). CDR3 size: 15 residues. Per germline, CDR1 PRHDT and CDR2 FYEKMQ (reference sequence). V dropped 5 bases and J dropped 8 bases, with 20 bases sitting between them. The chain's CDR3 is CASSPQGGRRGTQYF. The DNA for the CDR3 is TGTGCCAGCAGCCCCCAAGGGGGACGACGTGGTACGCAGTATTTT. The entire variable domain, with the rest obtained from reference TRBV13 and TRBJ2-3, is as follows: AAGVIQSPRHLIKEKRETATLKCYPIPRHDTVYWYQQGPGQDPQFLISFYEKMQSDKGSIPDRFSAQQFSDYHSELNMSSLELGDSALYFCASSPQGGRRGTQYFGPGTRLTVL.

V is TRBV28 and J is TRBJ2-5; perhaps TRBD2 as D (5 bases). Trimming took off 7 bases at V and 5 bases at J, with 11 bases between the two ends. Germline CDR1 is MDHEN and CDR2 is SYDVKM. The CDR3 totals 12 residues. This chain's CDR3 is CASTGSRETQYF. The CDR3 DNA follows: TGTGCCAGCACTGGGAGTCGGGAGACCCAGTACTTC.

V and J are TRBV9 and TRBJ1-2; D gene uncertain. With 4 bases removed from V and 1 base from J, the gap between germline ends came to 11 bases. CDR3 length: 14 residues. Germline assignment: CDR1 SGDLS and CDR2 YYNGEE. CDR3 protein: CASSPQGSNYGYTF. DNA of the CDR3: TGTGCCAGCAGCCCCCAAGGGAGTAACTATGGCTACACCTTC.

This sequence joins TRBV6-1 and TRBJ2-3; the D is unclear. V lost 2 bases and J 3 bases, leaving 15 bases between the germline ends. This CDR3 spans 16 amino acids. Per germline, CDR1 MNHNS and CDR2 SASEGT. Written as DNA, the CDR3 is TGTGCCAGCAGTGAACAGCTACTCCTGGTAACAGATACGCAGTATTTT. This sequence encodes CASSEQLLLVTDTQYF.